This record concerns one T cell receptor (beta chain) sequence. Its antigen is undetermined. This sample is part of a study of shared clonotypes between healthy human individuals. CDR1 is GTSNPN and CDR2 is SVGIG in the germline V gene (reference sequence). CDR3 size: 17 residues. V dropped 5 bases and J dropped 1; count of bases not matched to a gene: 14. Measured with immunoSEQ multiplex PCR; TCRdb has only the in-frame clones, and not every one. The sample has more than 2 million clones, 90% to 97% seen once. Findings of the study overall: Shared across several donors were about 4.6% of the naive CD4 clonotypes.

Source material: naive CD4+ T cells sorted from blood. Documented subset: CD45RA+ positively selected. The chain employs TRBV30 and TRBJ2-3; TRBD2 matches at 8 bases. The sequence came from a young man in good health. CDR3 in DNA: TGTGCCTGGGCCGGGAGGGAAACCCCCTCTGGCACAGATACGCAGTATTTT. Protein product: CAWAGRETPSGTDTQYF. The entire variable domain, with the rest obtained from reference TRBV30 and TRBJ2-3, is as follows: SQTIHQWPATLVQPVGSPLSLECTVEGTSNPNLYWYRQAAGRGLQLLFYSVGIGQISSEVPQNLSASRPQDRQFILSSKKLLLSDSGFYLCAWAGRETPSGTDTQYFGPGTRLTVL.